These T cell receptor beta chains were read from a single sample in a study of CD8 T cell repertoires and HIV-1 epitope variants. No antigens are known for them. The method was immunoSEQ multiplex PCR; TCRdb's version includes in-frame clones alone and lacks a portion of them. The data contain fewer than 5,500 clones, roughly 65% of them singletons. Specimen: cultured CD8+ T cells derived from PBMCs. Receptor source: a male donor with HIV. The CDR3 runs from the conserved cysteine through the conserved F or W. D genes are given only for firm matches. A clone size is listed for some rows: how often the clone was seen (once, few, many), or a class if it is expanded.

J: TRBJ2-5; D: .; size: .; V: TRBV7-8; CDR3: CASSPGTRETQYF; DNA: TGTGCCAGCAGCCCGGGGACGCGAGAGACCCAGTACTTC
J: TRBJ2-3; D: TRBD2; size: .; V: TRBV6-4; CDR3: CASSDASGSTDTQYF; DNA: TGTGCCAGCAGTGACGCTAGCGGGAGCACAGATACGCAGTATTTT
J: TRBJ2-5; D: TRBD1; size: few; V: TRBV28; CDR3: CASSRESGGQETQYF; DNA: TGTGCCAGCAGTCGTGAATCAGGGGGCCAAGAGACCCAGTACTTC
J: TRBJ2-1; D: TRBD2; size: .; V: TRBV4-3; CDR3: CASSQVFSGGPQNEQFF; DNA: TGCGCCAGCAGCCAAGTTTTCAGCGGGGGGCCCCAAAATGAGCAGTTCTTC
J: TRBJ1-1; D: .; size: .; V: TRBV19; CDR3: CASSISPGGTEAFF; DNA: TGTGCCAGTAGTATAAGTCCGGGCGGGACTGAAGCTTTCTTT
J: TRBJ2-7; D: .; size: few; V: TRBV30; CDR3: CAWSRTEDSYEQYF; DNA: TGTGCCTGGAGTCGGACGGAGGACTCCTACGAGCAGTACTTC
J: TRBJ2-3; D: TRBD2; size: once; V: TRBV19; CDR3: CASSIGLAGGGDTQYF; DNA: TGTGCCAGTAGTATCGGCCTAGCGGGAGGCGGGGATACGCAGTATTTT
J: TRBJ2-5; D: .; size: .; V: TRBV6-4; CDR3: CASSDRGRETQYF; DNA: TGTGCCAGCAGTGACAGGGGACGAGAGACCCAGTACTTC
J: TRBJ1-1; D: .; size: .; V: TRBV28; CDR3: CASSLSRGTEAFF; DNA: TGTGCCAGCAGTTTGAGCAGGGGAACTGAAGCTTTCTTT
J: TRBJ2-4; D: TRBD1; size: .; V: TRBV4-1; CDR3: CASSLQGAAGDIQYF; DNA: TGCGCCAGCAGCCTACAGGGGGCTGCTGGTGACATTCAGTACTTC
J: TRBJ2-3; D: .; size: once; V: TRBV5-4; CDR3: CASSLKGSSSSTDTQYF; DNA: TGTGCCAGCAGCTTAAAAGGGAGCTCTTCTAGCACAGATACGCAGTATTTT
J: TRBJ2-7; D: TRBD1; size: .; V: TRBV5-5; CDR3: CASSLLGQGDEQYF; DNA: TGTGCCAGCAGCCTCCTTGGACAGGGGGACGAGCAGTACTTC
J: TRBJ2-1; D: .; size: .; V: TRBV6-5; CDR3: CASSRPYNEQFF; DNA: TGTGCCAGCAGCCGACCCTACAATGAGCAGTTCTTC
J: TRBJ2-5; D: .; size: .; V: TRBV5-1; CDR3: CASSLGGPLGAEAQYF; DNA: TGCGCCAGCAGCTTGGGGGGACCTCTTGGGGCTGAGGCCCAGTACTTC
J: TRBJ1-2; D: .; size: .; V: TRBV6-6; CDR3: CASSYSAGDPYGYTF; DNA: TGTGCCAGCAGTTACTCAGCCGGGGACCCCTATGGCTACACCTTC
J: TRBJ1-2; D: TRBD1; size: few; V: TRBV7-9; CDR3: CASSLESGGNYGYTF; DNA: TGTGCCAGCAGCTTAGAGTCAGGGGGCAACTATGGCTACACCTTC
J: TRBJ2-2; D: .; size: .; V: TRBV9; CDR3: CASSVGTDTGELFF; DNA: TGTGCCAGCAGCGTAGGGACAGACACCGGGGAGCTGTTTTTT
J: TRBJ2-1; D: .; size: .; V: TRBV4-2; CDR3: CASSQETTDARYEQFF; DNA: TGTGCCAGCAGCCAGGAAACAACTGACGCGCGGTATGAGCAGTTCTTC
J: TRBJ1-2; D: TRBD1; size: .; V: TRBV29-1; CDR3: CSVPGQGASGYTF; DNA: TGCAGCGTTCCTGGACAGGGGGCGAGTGGCTACACCTTC
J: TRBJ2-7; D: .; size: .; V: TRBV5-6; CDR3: CASSFDGTYEQYF; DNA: TGTGCCAGCAGCTTCGACGGGACCTACGAGCAGTACTTC
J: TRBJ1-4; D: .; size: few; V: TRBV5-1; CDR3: CASSSNRETNEKLFF; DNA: TGCGCCAGCAGCTCTAACAGGGAGACTAATGAAAAACTGTTTTTT
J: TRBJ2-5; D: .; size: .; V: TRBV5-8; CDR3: CASSLTSIQETQYF; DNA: TGTGCCAGCAGCTTGACGTCCATCCAAGAGACCCAGTACTTC
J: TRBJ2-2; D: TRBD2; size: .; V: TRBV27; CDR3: CASSLSISGSPDTGELFF; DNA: TGTGCCAGCAGTTTGTCGATAAGCGGGAGTCCGGACACCGGGGAGCTGTTTTTT
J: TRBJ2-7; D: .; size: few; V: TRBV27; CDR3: CASSLSEGTVSYEQYF; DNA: TGTGCCAGCAGTTTATCGGAGGGGACTGTATCCTACGAGCAGTACTTC
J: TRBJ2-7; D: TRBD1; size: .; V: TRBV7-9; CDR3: CASSPLDRGLYEQYF; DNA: TGTGCCAGCAGCCCCCTGGACAGGGGCCTCTACGAGCAGTACTTC
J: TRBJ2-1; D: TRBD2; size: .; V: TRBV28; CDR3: CASVLGTSGTQFF; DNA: TGTGCCAGTGTTCTCGGGACTAGCGGGACCCAGTTCTTC
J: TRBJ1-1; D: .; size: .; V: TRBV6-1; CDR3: CASSEAMGGEIGTEAFF; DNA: TGTGCCAGCAGTGAAGCTATGGGGGGCGAGATAGGAACTGAAGCTTTCTTT
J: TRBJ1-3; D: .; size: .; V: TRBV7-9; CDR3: CASSPQTRSSGNTIYF; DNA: TGTGCCAGCAGCCCCCAGACGCGCAGCTCTGGAAACACCATATATTTT
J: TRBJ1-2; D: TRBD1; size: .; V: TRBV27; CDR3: CASRPDRGSSFDGYTF; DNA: TGTGCCAGCAGGCCCGACAGGGGATCGTCATTTGATGGCTACACCTTC
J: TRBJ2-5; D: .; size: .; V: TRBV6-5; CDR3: CASSLGWRETQYF; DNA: TGTGCCAGCAGTCTGGGGTGGAGAGAGACCCAGTACTTC
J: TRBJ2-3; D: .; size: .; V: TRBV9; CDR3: CASSATDTQYF; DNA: TGTGCCAGCAGCGCAACAGATACGCAGTATTTT
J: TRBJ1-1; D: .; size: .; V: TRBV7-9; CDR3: CASSLVNTEAFF; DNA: TGTGCCAGCAGCTTAGTCAACACAGAAGCTTTCTTT